The present T cell receptor (beta chain) was sequenced within a study of blood T cell repertoires in COVID-19. Study background: Samples taken during acute and convalescent COVID-19 were collected in the United States, Italy and Spain. T cells, B-cell-depleted T cells, or PBMCs provided the cDNA or gDNA that served as material.

Per the original methods: Amplifying reference gene primers gave estimates of nucleated cell counts. This table comes from immunoSEQ multiplex PCR, and its TCRdb copy is limited to in-frame clones, with some not included. That table gives V, J and clone size, and the DNA gave D and trimming. The sample holds about 210,000 clones; more than 75% are singletons and the top ten take 13%. The CDR3 runs to 16 residues. V lost 6 bases and J lost 1, with 13 bases in between. Germline V gene sequence: CDR1 MDHEN, CDR2 SYDVKM. Sequenced: peripheral blood. The sequence was obtained from a human donor in a cohort sampled during active COVID-19. This chain joins TRBV28 and TRBJ1-6, with D unclear. The CDR3 sequence is CASRPELVSYNSPLHF. In DNA form, the CDR3 reads TGTGCCAGCAGGCCCGAATTAGTTTCCTATAATTCACCCCTCCACTTT.